The 5 T cell receptor beta chains given below trace back to one sample, sequenced in a study of memory CD4+ T cells and cytomegalovirus serostatus. Method: immunoSEQ multiplex PCR; TCRdb's copy keeps in-frame clones and lacks some. The repertoire has under 55,000 clones, around four fifths of them found once; the top ten carry roughly 1.4%. The sort gate was single viable CD3+CD4+CD8-CD45RO+ cells for memory CD4+ T cells. The sequencing sample was made of memory CD4+ T cells from blood. The receptors shown here come from an adult in good health and CMV-seropositive.

V is TRBV11-3 and J is TRBJ2-3, with a tentative D call TRBD2 (6 bases). The V end was cut by 1 base, the J end by 3 bases, with 11 bases between. Germline CDR1 SGHNT, CDR2 YENEEA. The CDR3 has 15 amino acids. Here the CDR3 DNA reads TGTGCCAGCAGCTTAGGGCTAGCGAGGACAGATACGCAGTATTTT. Its protein is CASSLGLARTDTQYF.

The CDR3 is CASSLGSGRDNEQFF. The CDR3, as DNA: TGTGCCAGCAGTTTAGGTAGCGGGAGGGACAATGAGCAGTTCTTC. The chain links TRBV27 to TRBJ2-1, with TRBD2 identical over 11 bases. The germline V gene encodes CDR1 MNHEY and CDR2 SMNVEV (reference sequence). The CDR3 is 15 residues long. The trim removed 2 bases at V and 5 bases at J, leaving 2 bases unmatched.

The J gene is TRBJ1-3, the V gene TRBV7-9; 7 nucleotides line up with TRBD1. Germline lookup yields CDR1 SEHNR and CDR2 FQNEAQ (reference sequence). CDR3 length: 14 residues. V trimming: 6 bases; J trimming: 1 base; junction bases outside the gene matches: 3. The CDR3 DNA follows: TGTGCCAGCAGTTCAGGGGGATCTGGAAACACCATATATTTT. Translating gives CASSSGGSGNTIYF.

This sequence joins TRBV7-2 and TRBJ1-3; 7 bases fit TRBD1. Germline CDR1 and CDR2: SGHTA and FQGNSA. V lost 5 bases, J lost 0 bases, and 7 bases stayed unmatched. CDR3 length: 16 amino acids. The CDR3: CASSTRDSGSGNTIYF. The CDR3 DNA follows: TGTGCCAGCAGCACAAGGGACAGTGGCTCTGGAAACACCATATATTTT.

This clone was seen more than once but under ten times. Distinct nucleotide sequences in the sample also encode this CDR3. The J gene is TRBJ1-5, the V gene TRBV5-6; tentatively, D is TRBD1 (5 bases). Germline-derived CDR1 and CDR2 are SGHDT and YYEEEE. The CDR3 runs 14 residues. V lost 2 bases to trimming and J lost 6 bases, with 12 bases between them. The DNA for the CDR3 is TGTGCCAGCAGCTTACGGGGCGCGGGTCAGCCCCAGCATTTT. It codes for CASSLRGAGQPQHF.